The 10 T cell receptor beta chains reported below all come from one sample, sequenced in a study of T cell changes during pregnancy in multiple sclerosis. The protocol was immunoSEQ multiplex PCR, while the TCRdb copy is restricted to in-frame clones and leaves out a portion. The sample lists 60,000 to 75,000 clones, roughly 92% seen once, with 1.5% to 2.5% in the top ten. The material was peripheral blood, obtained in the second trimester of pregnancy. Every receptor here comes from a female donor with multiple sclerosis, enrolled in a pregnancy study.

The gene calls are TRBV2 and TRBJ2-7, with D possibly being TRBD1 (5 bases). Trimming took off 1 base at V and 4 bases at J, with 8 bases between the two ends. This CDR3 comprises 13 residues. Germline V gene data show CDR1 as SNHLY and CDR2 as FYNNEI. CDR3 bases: TGTGCCAGCAGTGAAGGACAGTTTTACGAGCAGTACTTC. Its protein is CASSEGQFYEQYF. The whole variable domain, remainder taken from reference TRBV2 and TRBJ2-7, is EPEVTQTPSHQVTQMGQEVILRCVPISNHLYFYWYRQILGQKVEFLVSFYNNEISEKSEIFDDQFSVERPDGSNFTLKIRSTKLEDSAMYFCASSEGQFYEQYFGPGTRLTVT.

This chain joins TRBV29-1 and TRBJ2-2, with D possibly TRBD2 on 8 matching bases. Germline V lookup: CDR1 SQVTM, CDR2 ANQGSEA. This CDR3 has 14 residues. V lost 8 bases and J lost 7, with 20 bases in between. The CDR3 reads CSPRQGLVSGELFF. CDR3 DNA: TGCAGCCCTAGACAGGGACTAGTTAGCGGGGAGCTGTTTTTT.

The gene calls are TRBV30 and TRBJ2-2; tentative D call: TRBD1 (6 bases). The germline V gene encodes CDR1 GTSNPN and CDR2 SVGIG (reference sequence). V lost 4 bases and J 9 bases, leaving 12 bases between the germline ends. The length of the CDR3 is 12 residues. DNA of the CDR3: TGTGCCTGGACCCAGGGGCGTCGGGAGCTGTTTTTT. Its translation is CAWTQGRRELFF.

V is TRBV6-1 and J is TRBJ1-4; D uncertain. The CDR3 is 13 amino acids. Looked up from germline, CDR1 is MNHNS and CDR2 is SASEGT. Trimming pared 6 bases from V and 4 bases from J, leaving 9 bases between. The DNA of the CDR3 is TGTGCCAGCAGGAACAGCGGTAATGAAAAACTGTTTTTT. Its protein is CASRNSGNEKLFF.

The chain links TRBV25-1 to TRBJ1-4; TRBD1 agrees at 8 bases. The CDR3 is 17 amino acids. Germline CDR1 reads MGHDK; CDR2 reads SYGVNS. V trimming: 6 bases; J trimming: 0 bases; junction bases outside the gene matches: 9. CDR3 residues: CASSQPGQVATNEKLFF. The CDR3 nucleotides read TGTGCCAGCAGCCAACCGGGACAGGTTGCAACTAATGAAAAACTGTTTTTT.

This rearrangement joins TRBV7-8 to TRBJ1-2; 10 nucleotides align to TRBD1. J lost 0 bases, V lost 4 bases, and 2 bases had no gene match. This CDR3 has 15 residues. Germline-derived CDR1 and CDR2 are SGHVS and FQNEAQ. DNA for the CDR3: TGTGCCAGCAGCTACGGACAGGGGGCTAACTATGGCTACACCTTC. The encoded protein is CASSYGQGANYGYTF.

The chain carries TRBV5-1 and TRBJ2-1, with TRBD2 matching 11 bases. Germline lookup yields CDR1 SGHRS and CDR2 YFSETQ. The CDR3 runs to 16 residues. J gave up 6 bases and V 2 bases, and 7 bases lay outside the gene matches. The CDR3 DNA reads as TGCGCCAGCAGCTTATATGGGACTAGCGGCCCCAATGAGCAGTTCTTC. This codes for CASSLYGTSGPNEQFF.

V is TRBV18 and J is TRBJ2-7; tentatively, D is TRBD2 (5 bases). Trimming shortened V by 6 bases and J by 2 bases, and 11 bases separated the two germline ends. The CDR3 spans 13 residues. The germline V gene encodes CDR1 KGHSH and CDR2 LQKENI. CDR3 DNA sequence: TGTGCCAGCTCGATTAGCGCCACCTACGAGCAGTACTTC. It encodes CASSISATYEQYF.

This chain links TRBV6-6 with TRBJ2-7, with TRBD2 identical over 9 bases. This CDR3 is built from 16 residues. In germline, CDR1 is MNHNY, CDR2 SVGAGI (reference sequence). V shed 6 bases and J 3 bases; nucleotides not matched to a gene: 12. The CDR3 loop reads CASRFGTSLMFYEQYF. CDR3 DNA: TGTGCCAGCAGATTCGGGACTAGCCTCATGTTCTACGAGCAGTACTTC.

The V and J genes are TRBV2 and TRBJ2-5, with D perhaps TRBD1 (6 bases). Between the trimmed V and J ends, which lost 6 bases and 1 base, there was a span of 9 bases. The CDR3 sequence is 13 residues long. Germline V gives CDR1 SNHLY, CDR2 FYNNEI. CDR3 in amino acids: CASRKDSQETQYF. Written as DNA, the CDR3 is TGTGCCAGCAGGAAGGACAGCCAAGAGACCCAGTACTTC.